This T cell receptor beta chain was profiled in a study of blood T cells in healthy people across ages. Then a second PCR, running roughly 7 to 11 cycles, was carried out with a sample-barcoded 5' primer and a J-beta primer mix. MiXCR, run by TCRdb on the 5' RACE reads, gives a single entry per CDR3 protein. The profile shows hundreds of thousands of distinct CDR3 sequences, roughly half of them singletons. From germline, CDR1 is SGHAT and CDR2 FQNNGV. This CDR3 has 12 amino acids. V was clipped by 6 bases and J by 12 bases, with 15 bases between them. Sequences were obtained from blood. This clonotype originated in an elderly woman in good health. The chain carries TRBV11-2 and TRBJ2-1; D is unclear. This chain's CDR3 is CASRPNLVGQFF. The CDR3 coding sequence is TGTGCCAGCAGACCTAACCTGGTGGGGCAGTTCTTC.